Each of the 5 T cell receptor beta chains below was sequenced from the same sample in a study of identical twins. TCRdb reprocessed the 5' RACE reads via MiXCR and lists one record per CDR3 protein. The data hold about 900,000 distinct CDR3 sequences, with about 12% observed a single time. The data were also submitted as part of a second study, on yellow fever vaccine responses in identical twins.

Source material: PBMCs. The receptors were gathered from a young woman in good health.

CDR3 bases: TGTGCCAGCAGGTCCTCCGGGGGCGGACAGCCCCAGCATTTT. This encodes CASRSSGGGQPQHF. This chain joins TRBV6-5 and TRBJ1-5; possible D gene TRBD1, 6 bases. CDR3 length: 14 amino acids. Germline V CDR1 and CDR2: MNHEY, SVGAGI. V lost 6 bases and J lost 7, with 16 bases in between.

This clonotype is a singleton in its sample. V is TRBV10-3 and J is TRBJ2-3; maybe TRBD1 (11 bases). This CDR3 is 22 amino acids long. With 6 bases removed from V and 8 bases from J, the gap between germline ends came to 42 bases. In germline, CDR1 is ENHRY, CDR2 SYGVKD. The CDR3 spells CAIRRTGGRTSGLPSRGGTQYF. The CDR3 nucleotides are TGTGCCATCAGGAGGACAGGGGGCCGGACTAGCGGTCTTCCCTCGCGGGGGGGTACGCAGTATTTT.

V gene TRBV6-1 combines with J gene TRBJ2-7, with TRBD2 matching over 9 bases. J lost 1 base, V lost 5 bases, and 6 bases had no gene match. Germline V gene data show CDR1 as MNHNS and CDR2 as SASEGT. The CDR3 covers 15 residues. CDR3 nucleotide sequence: TGTGCCAGCAGTCATAGCGGGAGTGGGTCCTACGAGCAGTACTTC. Its translation: CASSHSGSGSYEQYF.

This clonotype was counted between two and nine times. The rearrangement joins TRBV4-2 to TRBJ2-3; 8 bases align to TRBD2. CDR1 LGHNA and CDR2 YNFKEQ come from the germline V gene. The CDR3 contains 18 residues. The ends lost 0 bases at V and 4 bases at J; junction bases unmatched: 12. CDR3 in DNA: TGTGCCAGCAGCCAAGATCAGTCGGCGGGGGGTCCCGCAGATACGCAGTATTTT. It translates to CASSQDQSAGGPADTQYF.

The chain joins TRBV6-6 to TRBJ2-7; TRBD1 aligns across 8 bases. The germline V gene encodes CDR1 MNHNY and CDR2 SVGAGI (reference sequence). The CDR3 contains 13 residues. The trim removed 6 bases at V and 7 bases at J, leaving 8 bases unmatched. CDR3 protein: CASSSGTGREQYV. As DNA, the CDR3 is TGTGCCAGCAGCTCCGGGACAGGCCGGGAGCAGTACGTC.